The text below deals with one TCR beta chain. The germline gives CDR1 SGHRS, CDR2 YFSETQ. V gave up 4 bases and J gave up 3 bases, with 11 bases separating them. This CDR3 region has 13 residues. This sample is part of a study of blood T cell repertoires in COVID-19. Study overall: Researchers got acute and convalescent COVID-19 samples from the United States, Italy and Spain. The cDNA or gDNA used as material had been derived from T cells, B-cell-depleted T cells, or PBMCs.

In the authors' methods: Reference gene primer amplification in the assay estimated nucleated cell counts. Profiling relied on immunoSEQ multiplex PCR, and the TCRdb table lists in-frame clones only, not all of them. The DNA was the basis for D and trimming; V, J and clone size are from that table. Of about 360,000 clones detected, around 90% appear once; the ten largest clones hold 2.5% to 3.5%. The chain couples TRBV5-1 to TRBJ2-7; the D is unclear. The sample comprised peripheral blood. This sequence originates from a human donor in a cohort sampled during active COVID-19. The DNA of the CDR3 is TGCGCCAGCAGCCTAGACTTGGACTACGAGCAGTACTTC. It encodes CASSLDLDYEQYF.